The clone carrying this TCR beta chain was recorded a few times. The data stem from a study of blood T cell repertoires in COVID-19. Study summary: Collection of acute and convalescent COVID-19 samples took place in the United States, Italy and Spain. PBMCs, B-cell-depleted T cells, or T cells provided the cDNA or gDNA that made up the material.

Methods used by the authors: Using reference gene primer amplification, nucleated cell counts were estimated. TCRdb keeps only in-frame clones here, not all; method: immunoSEQ multiplex PCR. V, J and clone size were drawn from that table, and D and trimming were deduced from the DNA. This sample has hundreds of thousands of clones, with approximately 80% found just once. This CDR3 is 13 amino acids long. Germline lookup yields CDR1 SNHLY and CDR2 FYNNEI. Trimming removed 5 bases at V and 6 bases at J, with 11 bases between. This receptor was identified in a human donor in a cohort sampled during active COVID-19. V usage is TRBV2 and J usage is TRBJ1-5, with TRBD1 as a possible D gene (6 bases). Sequencing used peripheral blood. DNA for the CDR3: TGTGCCAGCAGTACAGGGATGGGTCAGCCCCAGCATTTT. This codes for CASSTGMGQPQHF.